This T cell receptor (beta chain) was recovered during a study of CD8+ T cells in alopecia areata. Investigators isolated RNA and reverse transcribed it into cDNA to act as the sequencing template. Profiled with immunoSEQ multiplex PCR; TCRdb holds only in-frame clones, not every one. The data show 210,000 or so clones, approximately 65% seen once. As to treatment: oral pan-JAK inhibitor, 5-10 mg twice daily. Per germline, CDR1 SGHTA and CDR2 FQGNSA. The CDR3 has 14 amino acids. Trimming stripped 5 bases from V and 7 bases from J, with 16 bases between. This receptor was taken from a human donor with alopecia areata. This specimen consisted of CD4+ T cells sorted from blood, obtained at approximately week 45, from a patient treated with tofacitinib. This sequence joins TRBV7-2 and TRBJ2-3; a weak D match, TRBD2 (7 bases). CDR3 in amino acids: CASSPGRGANTQYF. For the CDR3, the DNA is TGTGCCAGCAGCCCCGGCCGGGGGGCGAATACGCAGTATTTT.